The text below deals with one T cell receptor beta chain. The source of the sample is a study of T cell changes during pregnancy in multiple sclerosis. V lost 4 bases and J lost 6; bases outside the gene matches: 8. Germline V gene data show CDR1 as GTSNPN and CDR2 as SVGIG (reference sequence). The CDR3 is 14 amino acids. This table comes from immunoSEQ multiplex PCR, and its TCRdb copy is limited to in-frame clones, with some not included. Seen here are tens of thousands of clones, 91% observed once, and the top ten hold 0.85% to 0.9%. The rearrangement uses TRBV30 and TRBJ1-4; 7 nucleotides match TRBD1. The sample was peripheral blood, taken before pregnancy. This TCR came from a female donor with multiple sclerosis, enrolled in a pregnancy study. CDR3 coding DNA: TGTGCCTGGACCAAACAGGGGCCTTATGAAAAACTGTTTTTT. Translation gives CAWTKQGPYEKLFF.